Detailed here is one T cell receptor beta chain. This clone was picked up one time. Its antigen target is currently unknown. Nothing much larger sits one base from this clone, and base qualities are not available. The immunoSEQ Assay was used to sequence TCRbeta CDR3 regions. After extraction, genomic DNA underwent amplification by bias-controlled multiplex PCR, followed by high-throughput sequencing. The study's processing was this. Collapsing and filtering of sequences were performed to quantify the absolute abundance of each unique TCRbeta CDR3 region. T cell fraction was estimated by normalizing TCRbeta template counts to usable DNA, which was measured by amplifying reference genes present in all nucleated cells. Repertoire TCRs were annotated as SARS-CoV-2-specific by exact matching of V gene, CDR3 amino acid sequence and J gene to a known reactive TCR set. MIRA supplied the reference SARS-CoV-2 TCR set, which was filtered for enrichment in COVID-19-positive ImmuneCODE repertoires so that public or cross-reactive TCRs were removed. Using the MIRA antigens, annotated TCRs were further analysed by specific ORF or by position within an ORF. Depth was the summed frequency of annotated unique rearrangements, while breadth was defined as annotated unique rearrangements over total unique productive rearrangements. Two-sided Wilcoxon rank-sum tests were used to compare TCR breadth between groups. As stored in TCRdb, this immuneACCESS dataset retains in-frame rearrangements with V and J assigned. A fraction of the clones does not appear; measured against another copy, unresolved V genes explain less than half of the discrepancy, and the remainder lacks a known reason. V and J calls and clone size are given by that table; D and trimming were obtained from the DNA. This sample lists about 440,000 clones; 90% were detected once. The leading ten clones occupy about 4.1% of the sample.

V was cut back by 0 bases and J by 0 bases, leaving a gap of 27 bases between them. The CDR3 numbers 22 residues from cysteine through phenylalanine. Only the CDR3 part of the read is kept: 66 bases, read in frame from the first base. This record belongs to a study of Ad26.COV2.S vaccination and SARS-CoV-2 variants (dated by TCRdb to the early 2020s). About the study as a whole: Donors in the vaccine arm were drawn from COV1001, a multicentre, randomized, double-blind, placebo-controlled phase I-IIa trial testing Ad26.COV2.S in healthy adults. Sequencing of the TCRbeta repertoire served to evaluate the specificity and breadth of SARS-CoV-2-reactive T cell receptors following Ad26.COV2.S vaccination. The TCR-sequenced set comprised around 30 samples: about 19 Ad26.COV2.S vaccine recipients, 5 placebo recipients and 8 SARS-CoV-2 convalescent individuals. Participants in the trial were split at random into five groups of five each, receiving low-dose or high-dose Ad26.COV2.S once or twice, or else placebo on both occasions. Blinding of investigators to trial group allocation was maintained during experiments and outcome assessment. Dosing of Ad26.COV2.S was intramuscular, at either 5x10^10 or 1x10^11 viral particles, delivered as one shot or as two shots spaced 56 days apart. General findings and caveats noted by the study authors: After vaccination, spike-specific CD8+ and CD4+ T cell responses were reported to show substantial breadth. According to the authors, total T cell responses may have been underestimated by the TCR breadth and depth analyses. Comparing responses between vaccine doses or regimens was not something the study was powered to do. Non-spike TCR breadth was comparable between vaccine and placebo recipients, consistent with the vaccine containing only spike. Higher spike-specific TCR breadth was observed in Ad26.COV2.S recipients than in placebo recipients (P = 0.0014).

The intended sense of this specimen's treatment or condition label: 15 to 20 received Ad26.COV2.S at low or high dose, single or two shots; five or six received placebo; per-sample allocation not given. Repertoires of vaccine and placebo recipients were sequenced from samples taken on day 63 after the first injection. In Cohort 1b, 25 adults aged 18-55 years were enrolled at a single site in Boston, USA, between 29 July and 7 August 2020. Ad26.COV2.S was a replication-incompetent adenovirus type 26 vector that expressed a prefusion-stabilized SARS-CoV-2 spike protein derived from the original Wuhan strain.

The sequence is built from TRBV23-1 and TRBJ2-4, with TRBD1 as a weak D call on 6 bases. TRBV23-1 is an ORF, and what it does is uncertain. The material was peripheral blood, obtained in a trial of Ad26.COV2.S vaccine versus placebo. This clonotype originated in a person between 18 and 59 years old who received the Ad26.COV2.S COVID-19 vaccine or a placebo. The CDR3 in this case is CASSQSPKEGVPPLLAKNIQYF. The DNA sequence is TGCGCCAGCAGTCAATCGCCGAAAGAGGGGGTTCCCCCTCTCCTAGCCAAAAACATTCAGTACTTC.